This T cell receptor (beta chain) was sequenced in a study of T-cell memory formation after mild COVID-19. Study context: Most TCR clusters belonged to a single donor. Whole-study results and caveats: Pre-infection memory already had some responding clones, implying cross-reactive memory joined.

Constant-segment-primed 5'RACE gave TCR alpha and TCR beta cDNA libraries with sample barcodes and UMIs. MiXCR, applied by TCRdb to the 5' RACE reads, yields one record per CDR3 protein. The sample has 110,000 to 150,000 distinct CDR3 sequences, around 27% seen once. CDR1 and CDR2 from the germline V gene are SGHVS and FNYEAQ. The ends were cut back, 5 bases at V and 5 bases at J, with 16 bases in the middle. The length of the CDR3 is 14 residues. A remark on this clonotype: The target antigen is unknown.

Sequencing input: PBMCs or a T cell subset sorted from them (not recorded which). The chain employs TRBV7-6 and TRBJ2-7; either TRBD1 or TRBD2 may supply D (8 bases each). The receptor comes from an adult woman who had mild COVID-19 (a few samples of this study predate the infection). Cell type and time point are not known. CDR3 in amino acids: CASSRGGQVHEQYF. The CDR3 coding sequence is TGTGCCAGCAGCCGGGGGGGACAGGTCCACGAGCAGTACTTC.